These 19 T cell receptor beta chains were sequenced from one sample in a study of human T cells and chemical hapten exposure. Each CDR3 protein is one row after TCRdb ran MiXCR on the RACE reads. The sample carries about 40,000 distinct CDR3 sequences, 8.9% recorded once. Time point indicated: patch test 2, 6 weeks after DPC sensitization. The treatment: therapeutic diphenylcyclopropenone sensitization with weekly scalp DPC. The input for sequencing was whole blood, taken in connection with sensitization to the hapten diphenylcyclopropenone (DPC). These TCRs come from a woman in her 40s with alopecia areata. Some clones in this sample may be carry-over from other donors' samples.

The V gene is TRBV12-3 or TRBV12-4, the J gene TRBJ1-1; D remains ambiguous. V lost 7 bases, J lost 3 bases, and 15 bases lay in between. The CDR3 sequence is 14 residues long. The CDR3 reads CASTFRGMDTEAFF. The CDR3 DNA sequence: TGTGCCAGCACCTTCCGAGGGATGGACACTGAAGCTTTCTTT.

This clonotype has at least ten counts. The chain is built from TRBV5-5 and TRBJ1-2; perhaps TRBD1 as D (6 bases). The germline V gene has CDR1 SGHKS and CDR2 YYEKEE (reference sequence). The CDR3 consists of 14 residues. V was cut by 1 base and J by 8 bases, with 15 bases left in between. The CDR3 bases are TGTGCCAGCAGCTTGCACGACAGGATGAACGGCTACACCTTC. Protein: CASSLHDRMNGYTF.

This clonotype has ten or more counts. The chain uses TRBV30 and TRBJ1-2; D is undetermined. Deletions cut 1 base from V and 9 bases from J, with 12 bases between. The CDR3 contains 12 residues. Per germline, CDR1 GTSNPN and CDR2 SVGIG (reference sequence). The CDR3 sequence: CAWSEGVRSYTF. The CDR3 coding sequence is TGTGCCTGGAGTGAGGGAGTTCGGAGCTACACCTTC.

This clonotype has a handful of counts. This chain uses TRBV12-3 or TRBV12-4 with TRBJ2-6; D might be TRBD1 or TRBD2, each matching 5 bases. The CDR3 length is 12 residues. The V end lost 4 bases, the J end lost 12 bases, and 10 bases lay between the germline ends. The CDR3 spells CASSSGTSVLTF. The CDR3 coding sequence is TGTGCCAGCAGTTCCGGGACCTCCGTCCTGACTTTC.

This clonotype was seen repeatedly, ten times or more. The gene calls are TRBV2 and TRBJ1-5, with no clear D. V dropped 9 bases and J dropped 6 bases, with 12 bases sitting between them. Germline V gene sequence: CDR1 SNHLY, CDR2 FYNNEI. The CDR3 has 12 amino acids. CDR3 in DNA: TGTGCCAGTTCACCACAGCTTCAGCCCCAGCATTTT. This codes for CASSPQLQPQHF.

V is TRBV30 and J is TRBJ2-7; no clear D. Germline V gives CDR1 GTSNPN, CDR2 SVGIG (reference sequence). The V end lost 0 bases, the J end lost 4 bases, and 7 bases lay between the germline ends. The CDR3 covers 12 residues. Here the CDR3 DNA reads TGTGCCTGGAGTGTACGCCCATACGAGCAGTACTTC. Residues: CAWSVRPYEQYF.

This clonotype was observed at least ten times. The chain combines TRBV7-9 with TRBJ2-5; 10 bases are a match to TRBD2. The CDR3 totals 16 residues. Germline lookup yields CDR1 SEHNR and CDR2 FQNEAQ (reference sequence). Losses at the gene ends were 7 bases for V and 2 bases for J; bases not matched to a gene: 10. This CDR3 reads CASTPGSGGLQETQYF. Here the CDR3 DNA reads TGTGCCAGCACCCCCGGTAGCGGGGGGTTACAAGAGACCCAGTACTTC.

In its sample, this clonotype was seen many times. The chain employs TRBV4-1 and TRBJ2-3; 13 nucleotides agree with TRBD2. From germline, CDR1 is MGHRA and CDR2 YSYEKL. The CDR3 totals 23 residues. The J segment lost 0 bases and the V segment lost 3 bases, leaving 21 bases of the junction unmatched. In DNA, the CDR3 is TGCGCCAGCAGCCAGAGGTGGTCGCCGAGCGGGACTAGCGGGGACGCTAGCACAGATACGCAGTATTTT. Encoded protein: CASSQRWSPSGTSGDASTDTQYF.

This clonotype was found a few times. The V gene is TRBV5-6, the J gene TRBJ1-4; D call uncertain. The CDR3 loop spans 15 amino acids. Trimming shortened V by 0 bases and J by 4 bases, and 10 bases separated the two germline ends. CDR1 SGHDT and CDR2 YYEEEE come from the germline V gene. The CDR3 sequence: CASSLAVGVNEKLFF. The CDR3 bases are TGTGCCAGCAGCTTGGCCGTCGGGGTTAATGAAAAACTGTTTTTT.

V usage is TRBV3-1 and J usage is TRBJ2-3, with D perhaps TRBD2 (7 bases). V lost 0 bases, J lost 7 bases, and 23 bases lay in between. Germline values: CDR1 LGHDT, CDR2 YNNKEL (reference sequence). There are 18 residues in the CDR3. Written as DNA, the CDR3 is TGTGCCAGCAGCCAAGATCGGGACGGGGGGCTACTTATGAATACGCAGTATTTT. It specifies CASSQDRDGGLLMNTQYF.

This chain joins TRBV20-1 and TRBJ1-5; D call uncertain. Deletions cut 5 bases from V and 1 base from J, with 12 bases between. This CDR3 is built from 14 residues. Germline CDR1 and CDR2: DFQATT and SNEGSKA (reference sequence). The DNA for the CDR3 is TGCAGTGCTTCAGCCCCGGGGAGCAATCAGCCCCAGCATTTT. This sequence encodes CSASAPGSNQPQHF.

This clonotype showed up many times. The chain couples TRBV5-4 to TRBJ2-1, with D perhaps matching TRBD2 (5 bases). Germline-derived CDR1 and CDR2 are SGHNT and YYREEE (reference sequence). The V gene lost 6 bases and the J gene lost 7 bases, with 14 bases spanning the gap. This CDR3 contains 13 residues. For the CDR3, the DNA is TGTGCCAGCACCCTAGGTCCGGGGAATGAGCAGTTCTTC. As protein: CASTLGPGNEQFF.

This clonotype was picked up many times. The chain uses TRBV6-2 or TRBV6-3 and TRBJ2-6; D gene ambiguous. Germline V gene lookup returns CDR1 MNHEY and CDR2 SVGEGT. The V gene lost 5 bases and the J gene lost 0 bases, with 8 bases spanning the gap. CDR3 length: 15 amino acids. The DNA of the CDR3 is TGTGCCAGCAGTGACTTTCTCTCTGGGGCCAACGTCCTGACTTTC. It translates to CASSDFLSGANVLTF.

The chain has TRBV11-2 and TRBJ2-5, with D possibly matching TRBD1 (6 bases). This CDR3 has 12 amino acids. V was clipped by 7 bases and J by 5 bases, with 11 bases between them. CDR1 SGHAT and CDR2 FQNNGV come from the germline V gene. The CDR3 bases are TGTGCCAGCACAACAGGGTACGAGACCCAGTACTTC. It encodes CASTTGYETQYF.

This clonotype was seen repeatedly, ten times or more. V usage is TRBV2 and J usage is TRBJ1-5, with 7 bases fitting TRBD1. The germline V gene encodes CDR1 SNHLY and CDR2 FYNNEI. V gave up 7 bases and J gave up 3 bases; unmatched junction bases: 12. This CDR3 is built from 16 residues. CDR3 sequence (DNA): TGTGCCAGCACCGTGGGACAGCCCGGGTCCAATCAGCCCCAGCATTTT. This gives the protein CASTVGQPGSNQPQHF. Complete variable domain (other parts from reference TRBV2 and TRBJ1-5): EPEVTQTPSHQVTQMGQEVILRCVPISNHLYFYWYRQILGQKVEFLVSFYNNEISEKSEIFDDQFSVERPDGSNFTLKIRSTKLEDSAMYFCASTVGQPGSNQPQHFGDGTRLSIL.

The J gene is TRBJ2-1, the V gene TRBV4-2, with 11 nucleotides matching TRBD2. Germline values: CDR1 LGHNA, CDR2 YNFKEQ. The CDR3 length is 16 residues. After removal of 4 bases from V and 3 bases from J, the junction contained 5 bases not matched to a gene. CDR3 region: CASSPYGTSGYNEQFF. Here the CDR3 DNA reads TGTGCCAGCAGCCCTTACGGGACTAGCGGCTACAATGAGCAGTTCTTC.

This clonotype was detected many times. The DNA for the CDR3 is TGCAGTGCTAGAGATATGGCGGCGGGGGGGCTCCCCGGGGAGCTGTTTTTT. It is translated as CSARDMAAGGLPGELFF. This chain uses TRBV20-1 with TRBJ2-2; 9 nucleotides match TRBD2. The germline V gene has CDR1 DFQATT and CDR2 SNEGSKA (reference sequence). This CDR3 has 17 residues. V shed 0 bases and J 6 bases; nucleotides not matched to a gene: 11.

A few counts support this clonotype. The chain uses TRBV20-1 and TRBJ1-5; D may be TRBD1 (6 bases). The CDR3 is made up of 15 amino acids. The V gene's germline CDR1 is DFQATT and CDR2 SNEGSKA (reference sequence). Trimming pared 3 bases from V and 2 bases from J, leaving 14 bases between. In DNA, the CDR3 is TGCAGTGCTAGTCCGGGGGCCACAGGCAATCAGCCCCAGCATTTT. It translates to CSASPGATGNQPQHF.

This clonotype was observed many times. The V and J genes are TRBV2 and TRBJ2-3, with D unclear. V gave up 4 bases and J gave up 6 bases, with 5 bases separating them. The V gene's germline CDR1 is SNHLY and CDR2 FYNNEI. The CDR3 length is 11 residues. CDR3 region: CASSGVDTQYF. CDR3 sequence (DNA): TGTGCCAGCAGTGGGGTGGATACGCAGTATTTT.